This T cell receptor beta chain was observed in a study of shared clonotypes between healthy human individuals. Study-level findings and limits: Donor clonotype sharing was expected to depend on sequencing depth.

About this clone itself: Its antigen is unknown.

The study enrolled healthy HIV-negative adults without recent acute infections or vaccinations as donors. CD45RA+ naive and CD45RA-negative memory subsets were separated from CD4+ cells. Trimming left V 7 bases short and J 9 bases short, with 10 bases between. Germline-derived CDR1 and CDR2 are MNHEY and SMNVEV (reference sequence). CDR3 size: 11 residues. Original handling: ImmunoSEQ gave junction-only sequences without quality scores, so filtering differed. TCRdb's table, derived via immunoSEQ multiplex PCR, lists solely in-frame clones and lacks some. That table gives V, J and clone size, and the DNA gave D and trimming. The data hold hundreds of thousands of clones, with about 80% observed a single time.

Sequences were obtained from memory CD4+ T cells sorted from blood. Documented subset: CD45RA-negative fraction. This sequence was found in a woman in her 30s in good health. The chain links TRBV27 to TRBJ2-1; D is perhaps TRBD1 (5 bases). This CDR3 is CASKHRLEQFF. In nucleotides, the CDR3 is TGTGCCAGCAAACACAGGCTTGAGCAGTTCTTC.